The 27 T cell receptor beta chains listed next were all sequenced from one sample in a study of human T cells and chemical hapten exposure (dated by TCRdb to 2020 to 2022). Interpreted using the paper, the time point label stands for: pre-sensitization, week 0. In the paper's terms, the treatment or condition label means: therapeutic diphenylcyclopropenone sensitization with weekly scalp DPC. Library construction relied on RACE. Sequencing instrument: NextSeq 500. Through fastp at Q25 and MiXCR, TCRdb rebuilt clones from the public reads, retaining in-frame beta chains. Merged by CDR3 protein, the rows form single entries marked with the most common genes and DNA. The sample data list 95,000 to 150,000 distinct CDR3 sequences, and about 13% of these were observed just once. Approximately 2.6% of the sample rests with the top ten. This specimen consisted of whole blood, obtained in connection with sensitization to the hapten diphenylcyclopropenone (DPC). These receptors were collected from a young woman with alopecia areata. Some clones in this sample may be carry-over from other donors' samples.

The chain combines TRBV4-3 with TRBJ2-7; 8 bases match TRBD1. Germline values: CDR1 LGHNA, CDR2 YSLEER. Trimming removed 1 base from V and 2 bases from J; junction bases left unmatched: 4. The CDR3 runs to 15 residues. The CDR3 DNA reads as TGCGCCAGCAGCCAAGTAGGACAGGGTGCCTACGAGCAGTACTTC. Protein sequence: CASSQVGQGAYEQYF.

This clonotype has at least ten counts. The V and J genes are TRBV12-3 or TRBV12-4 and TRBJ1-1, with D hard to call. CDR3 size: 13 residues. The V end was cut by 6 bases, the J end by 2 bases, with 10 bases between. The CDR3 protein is CASSLLVNTEAFF. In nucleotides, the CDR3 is TGTGCCAGCAGCTTACTGGTTAACACTGAAGCTTTCTTT.

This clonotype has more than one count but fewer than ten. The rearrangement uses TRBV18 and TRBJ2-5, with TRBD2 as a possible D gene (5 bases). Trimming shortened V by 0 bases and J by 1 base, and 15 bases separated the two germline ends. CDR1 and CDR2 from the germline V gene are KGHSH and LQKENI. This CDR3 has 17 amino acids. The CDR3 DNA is TGTGCCAGCTCACCACCGGCAGGACTGGGAAGCCAAGAGACCCAGTACTTC. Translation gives CASSPPAGLGSQETQYF.

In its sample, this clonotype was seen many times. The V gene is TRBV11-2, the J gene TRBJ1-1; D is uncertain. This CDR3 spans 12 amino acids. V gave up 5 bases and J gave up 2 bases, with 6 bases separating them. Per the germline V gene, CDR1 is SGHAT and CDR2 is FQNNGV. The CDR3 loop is CASSLTNTEAFF. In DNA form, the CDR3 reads TGTGCCAGCAGCCTAACCAACACTGAAGCTTTCTTT. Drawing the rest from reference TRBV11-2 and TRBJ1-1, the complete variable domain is EAGVAQSPRYKIIEKRQSVAFWCNPISGHATLYWYQQILGQGPKLLIQFQNNGVVDDSQLPKDRFSAERLKGVDSTLKIQPAKLEDSAVYLCASSLTNTEAFFGQGTRLTVV.

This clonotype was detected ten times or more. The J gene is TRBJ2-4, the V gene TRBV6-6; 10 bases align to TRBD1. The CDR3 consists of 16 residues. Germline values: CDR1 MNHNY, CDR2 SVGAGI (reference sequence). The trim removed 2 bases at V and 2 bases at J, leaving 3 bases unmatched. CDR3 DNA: TGTGCCAGCAGTTACGGGACAGGGGTATCCAAAAACATTCAGTACTTC. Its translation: CASSYGTGVSKNIQYF.

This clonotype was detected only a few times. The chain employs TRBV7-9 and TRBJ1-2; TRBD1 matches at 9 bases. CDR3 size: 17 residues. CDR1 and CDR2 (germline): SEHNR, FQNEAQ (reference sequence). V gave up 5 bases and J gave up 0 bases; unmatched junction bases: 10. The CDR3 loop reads CASSPVAGTGPNYGYTF. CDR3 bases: TGTGCCAGCAGCCCAGTGGCGGGGACAGGGCCTAACTATGGCTACACCTTC.

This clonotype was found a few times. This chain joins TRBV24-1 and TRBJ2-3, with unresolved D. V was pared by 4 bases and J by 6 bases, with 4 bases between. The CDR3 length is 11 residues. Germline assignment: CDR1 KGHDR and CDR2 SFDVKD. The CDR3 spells CATSEKDTQYF. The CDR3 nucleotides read TGTGCCACCAGTGAGAAGGATACGCAGTATTTT.

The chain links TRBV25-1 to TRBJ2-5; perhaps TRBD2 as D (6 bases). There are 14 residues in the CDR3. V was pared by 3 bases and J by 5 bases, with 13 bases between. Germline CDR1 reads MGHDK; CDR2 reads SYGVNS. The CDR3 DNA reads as TGTGCCAGCAGTGAGGGGAGGCGCCGCGAGACCCAGTACTTC. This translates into CASSEGRRRETQYF.

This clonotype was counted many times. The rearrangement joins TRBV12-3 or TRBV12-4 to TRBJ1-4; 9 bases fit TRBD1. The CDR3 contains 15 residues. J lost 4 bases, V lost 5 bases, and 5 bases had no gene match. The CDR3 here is CASSPPGQGNEKLFF. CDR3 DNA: TGTGCCAGCAGTCCACCGGGACAGGGTAATGAAAAACTGTTTTTT.

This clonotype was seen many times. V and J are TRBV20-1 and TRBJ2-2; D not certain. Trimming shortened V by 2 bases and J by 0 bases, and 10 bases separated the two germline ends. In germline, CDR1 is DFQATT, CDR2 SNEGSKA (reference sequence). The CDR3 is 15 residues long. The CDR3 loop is CSARNPTANTGELFF. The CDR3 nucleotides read TGCAGTGCTAGAAATCCGACTGCGAACACCGGGGAGCTGTTTTTT.

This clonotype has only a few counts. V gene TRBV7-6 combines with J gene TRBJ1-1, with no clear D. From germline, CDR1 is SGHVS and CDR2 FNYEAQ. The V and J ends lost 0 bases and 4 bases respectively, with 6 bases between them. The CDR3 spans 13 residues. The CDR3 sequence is CASSLADFTEAFF. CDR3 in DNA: TGTGCCAGCAGCTTAGCGGATTTCACTGAAGCTTTCTTT.

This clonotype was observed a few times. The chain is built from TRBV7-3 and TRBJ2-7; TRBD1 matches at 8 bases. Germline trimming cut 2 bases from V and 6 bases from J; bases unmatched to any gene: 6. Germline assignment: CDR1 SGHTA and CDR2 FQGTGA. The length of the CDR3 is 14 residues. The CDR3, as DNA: TGTGCCAGCAGCTTAGCGACAGGGGCGGGCGAGCAGTACTTC. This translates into CASSLATGAGEQYF.

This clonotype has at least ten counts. For the CDR3, the DNA is TGTGCCAGCAGTACTAACATGAACACTGAAGCTTTCTTT. Translated: CASSTNMNTEAFF. This chain connects TRBV6-5 to TRBJ1-1; D remains unclear. This CDR3 has 13 amino acids. Trimming took 5 bases from V and 0 from J, leaving 7 bases between them. In germline, CDR1 is MNHEY, CDR2 SVGAGI.

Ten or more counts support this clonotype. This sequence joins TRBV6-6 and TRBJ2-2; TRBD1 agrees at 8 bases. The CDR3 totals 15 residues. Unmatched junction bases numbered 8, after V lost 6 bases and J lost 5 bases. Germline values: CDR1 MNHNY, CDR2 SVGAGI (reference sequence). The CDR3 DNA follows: TGTGCCAGCAGAATCGACAGGGGAGGTACCGGGGAGCTGTTTTTT. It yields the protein CASRIDRGGTGELFF.

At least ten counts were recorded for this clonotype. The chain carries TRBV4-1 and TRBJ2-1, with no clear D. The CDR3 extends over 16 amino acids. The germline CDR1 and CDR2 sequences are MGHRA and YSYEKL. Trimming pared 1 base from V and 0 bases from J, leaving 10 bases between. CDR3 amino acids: CASSQVDLSSYNEQFF. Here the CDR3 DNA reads TGCGCCAGCAGCCAAGTGGATCTTAGCTCCTACAATGAGCAGTTCTTC.

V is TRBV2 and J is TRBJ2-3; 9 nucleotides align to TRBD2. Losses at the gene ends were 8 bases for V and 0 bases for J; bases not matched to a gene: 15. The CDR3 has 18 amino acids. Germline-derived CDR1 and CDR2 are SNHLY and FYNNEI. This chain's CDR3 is CASPLSGGGGSSTDTQYF. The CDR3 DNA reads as TGTGCCAGCCCTCTTAGCGGGGGCGGGGGCTCTAGCACAGATACGCAGTATTTT.

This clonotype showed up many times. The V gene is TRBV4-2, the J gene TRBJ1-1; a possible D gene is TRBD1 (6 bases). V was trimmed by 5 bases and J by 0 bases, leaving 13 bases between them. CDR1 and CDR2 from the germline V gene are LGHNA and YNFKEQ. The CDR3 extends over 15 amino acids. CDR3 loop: CASSTRQVMNTEAFF. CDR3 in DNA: TGTGCCAGCAGCACACGACAGGTTATGAACACTGAAGCTTTCTTT.

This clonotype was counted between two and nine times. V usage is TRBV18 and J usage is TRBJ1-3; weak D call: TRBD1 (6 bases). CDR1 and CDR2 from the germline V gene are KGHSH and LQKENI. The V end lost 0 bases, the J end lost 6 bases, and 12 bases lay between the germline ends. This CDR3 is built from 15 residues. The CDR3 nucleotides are TGTGCCAGCTCACCACCGCCCAGGGGAACAAACACCATATATTTT. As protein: CASSPPPRGTNTIYF.

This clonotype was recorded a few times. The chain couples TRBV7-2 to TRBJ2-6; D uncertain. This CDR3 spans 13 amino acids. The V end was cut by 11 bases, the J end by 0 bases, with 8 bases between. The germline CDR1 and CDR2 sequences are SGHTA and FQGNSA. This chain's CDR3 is CAQASSGANVLTF. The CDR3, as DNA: TGTGCCCAGGCAAGCTCTGGGGCCAACGTCCTGACTTTC.

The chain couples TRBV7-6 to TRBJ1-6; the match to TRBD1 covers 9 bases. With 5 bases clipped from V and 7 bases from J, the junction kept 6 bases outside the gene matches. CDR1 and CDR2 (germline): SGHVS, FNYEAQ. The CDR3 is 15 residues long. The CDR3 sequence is CASSPKTGGNSPLHF. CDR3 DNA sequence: TGTGCCAGCAGCCCTAAGACAGGGGGGAATTCACCCCTCCACTTT.

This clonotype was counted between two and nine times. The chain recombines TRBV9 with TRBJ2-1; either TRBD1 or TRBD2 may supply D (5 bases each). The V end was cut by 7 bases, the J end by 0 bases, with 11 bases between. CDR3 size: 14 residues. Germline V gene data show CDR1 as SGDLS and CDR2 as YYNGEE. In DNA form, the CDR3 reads TGTGCCAGCCAGGGTGGGAGCTCCTACAATGAGCAGTTCTTC. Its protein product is CASQGGSSYNEQFF.

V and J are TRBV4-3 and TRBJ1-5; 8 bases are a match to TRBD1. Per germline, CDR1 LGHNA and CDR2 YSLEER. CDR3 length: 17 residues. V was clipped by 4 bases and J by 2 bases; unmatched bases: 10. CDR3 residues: CASSPKQGALGNQPQHF. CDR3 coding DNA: TGCGCCAGCAGCCCGAAGCAGGGGGCTTTGGGCAATCAGCCCCAGCATTTT.

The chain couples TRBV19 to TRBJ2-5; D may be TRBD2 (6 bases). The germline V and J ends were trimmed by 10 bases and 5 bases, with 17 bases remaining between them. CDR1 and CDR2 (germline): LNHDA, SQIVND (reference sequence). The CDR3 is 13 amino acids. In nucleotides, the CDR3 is TGTGCCACCCGGGACTCCCGGATGGAGACCCAGTACTTC. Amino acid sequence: CATRDSRMETQYF. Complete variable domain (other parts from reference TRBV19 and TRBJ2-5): DGGITQSPKYLFRKEGQNVTLSCEQNLNHDAMYWYRQDPGQGLRLIYYSQIVNDFQKGDIAEGYSVSREKKESFPLTVTSAQKNPTAFYLCATRDSRMETQYFGPGTRLLVL.

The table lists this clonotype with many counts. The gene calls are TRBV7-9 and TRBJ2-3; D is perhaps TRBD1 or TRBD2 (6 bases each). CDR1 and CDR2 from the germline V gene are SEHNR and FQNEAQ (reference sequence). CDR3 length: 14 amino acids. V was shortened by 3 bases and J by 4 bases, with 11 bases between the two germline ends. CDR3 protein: CASSFNREADTQYF. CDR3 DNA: TGTGCCAGCAGCTTCAACAGGGAGGCAGATACGCAGTATTTT.

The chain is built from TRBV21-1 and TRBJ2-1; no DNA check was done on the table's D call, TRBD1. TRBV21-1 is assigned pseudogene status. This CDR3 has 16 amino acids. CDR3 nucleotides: TGTGCCAGCAGCAAAGATGCGACAGGGATTTACAATGAGCAGTTCTTC. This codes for CASSKDATGIYNEQFF.

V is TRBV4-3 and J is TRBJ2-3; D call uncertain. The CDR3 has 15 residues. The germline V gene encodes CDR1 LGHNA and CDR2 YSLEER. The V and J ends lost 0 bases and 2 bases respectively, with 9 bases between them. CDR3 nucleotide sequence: TGCGCCAGCAGCCAAGAGGTCCACGACACAGATACGCAGTATTTT. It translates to CASSQEVHDTDTQYF.

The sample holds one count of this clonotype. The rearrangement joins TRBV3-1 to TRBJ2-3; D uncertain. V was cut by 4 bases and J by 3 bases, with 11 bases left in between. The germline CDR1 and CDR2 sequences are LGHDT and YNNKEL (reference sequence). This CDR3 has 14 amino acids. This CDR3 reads CASSRASLTDTQYF. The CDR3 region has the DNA TGTGCCAGCAGCCGAGCTAGTTTGACAGATACGCAGTATTTT.